The rows below give T cell receptor beta chains drawn from one sample of a study of a mutant IDH1 vaccine in newly diagnosed glioma. The repertoire was sequenced with immunoSEQ multiplex PCR; TCRdb's copy has only in-frame clones and lacks some. The sample has about 68,000 clones; roughly 80% are singletons. No cognate antigen is known for these TCRs. The material sequenced was PBMCs, taken from a glioma patient whose treatment included an IDH1 peptide vaccine. The receptors here all came from a man between 18 and 29 years old with glioma. CDR3s include the opening cysteine and the closing phenylalanine or tryptophan. The order of the fields is CDR3 protein, CDR3 DNA, V gene, clone size, D gene, CDR3 length, J gene. A D gene is named only where the DNA matches it firmly. Part of the rows lack a size; the others show once, few, many or a class for expanded clones.

CASSAGTGFGKLFF,TGTGCCAGCAGCGCCGGGACCGGGTTTGGGAAACTGTTTTTT,TRBV9,once,-,14,TRBJ1-4
CASSRGGAGMNTEAFF,TGCGCCAGCAGCCGGGGTGGCGCAGGGATGAACACTGAAGCTTTCTTT,TRBV4-3,-,-,16,TRBJ1-1
CASSRGQGSNQPQHF,TGCGCCAGCAGCCGGGGACAGGGCAGCAATCAGCCCCAGCATTTT,TRBV23-1,-,TRBD1,15,TRBJ1-5
CASSSPGGYTF,TGTGCCAGCAGCTCTCCAGGGGGCTACACCTTC,TRBV7-2,-,-,11,TRBJ1-2
CASSPNRGLNTEAFF,TGTGCCAGCAGCCCGAACAGGGGGCTGAACACTGAAGCTTTCTTT,TRBV7-2,few,TRBD1,15,TRBJ1-1
CASTSFGPWSSYTF,TGTGCCAGTACCTCGTTTGGCCCCTGGAGTAGCTACACCTTC,TRBV19,-,-,14,TRBJ1-2
CASSVSLPVYEQYF,TGCGCCAGCAGCGTCTCCTTGCCCGTATACGAGCAGTACTTC,TRBV5-1,-,-,14,TRBJ2-7
CASNRLGQPYTEAFF,TGTGCCAGCAACCGTCTGGGACAGCCATACACTGAAGCTTTCTTT,TRBV27,-,TRBD1,15,TRBJ1-1
CASSPYGSGLAEAFF,TGTGCCAGCAGCCCCTACGGCTCAGGGTTGGCTGAAGCTTTCTTT,TRBV7-9,-,-,15,TRBJ1-1
CASSVPGDPTGELFF,TGTGCCAGCAGCGTTCCAGGGGACCCCACCGGGGAGCTGTTTTTT,TRBV9,-,-,15,TRBJ2-2
CASSSGLPYGEQYF,TGCGCCAGCAGCTCGGGACTCCCCTACGGCGAGCAGTACTTC,TRBV5-1,-,-,14,TRBJ2-7
CASSPRTFANTGELFF,TGTGCCAGTAGTCCCAGGACGTTCGCGAACACCGGGGAGCTGTTTTTT,TRBV19,-,-,16,TRBJ2-2
CASSGGQEDPRAGDTEAFF,TGTGCCAGCAGCGGAGGGCAGGAGGATCCGCGAGCAGGAGACACTGAAGCTTTCTTT,TRBV13,-,-,19,TRBJ1-1